Sequencing of this TCR beta chain was carried out in a study of shared clonotypes between healthy human individuals (dated by TCRdb to the early 2020s). Regarding the complete study: Three men and a couple of women, aged 18 to 49 years, made up the cohort. Per donor, three plates each were used for CD4 naive and CD4 memory, two for CD8 naive, and one for CD8 memory. The study deeply sequenced blood TCR repertoires of five healthy adults to estimate repertoire size and the extent of clonotype sharing between individuals. Libraries were prepared and TCR repertoires were sequenced by different laboratories using diverse techniques, in order to increase sequencing depth and limit assay-specific biases. Per donor, leukapheresis produced somewhere between about 0.85 and 8.9 billion PBMCs. The paper as a whole reports these results and caveats: Naive subsets generally had larger estimated clonotype richness than memory subsets did. Pairwise subsampling led to the expectation that sequencing depth would affect the degree of clonotype sharing among donors. The genetic and exposure-history diversity represented was limited by the small number of donors. Sampling was limited to blood, and TCR repertoires in tissue likely differ from TCR repertoires in blood. Rarefaction of sorted-subset datasets indicated incomplete sequencing despite the large sequencing depth. Compared with non-shared clonotypes, the clonotypes found in all four sorted-subset donors had higher generation probabilities. When a handful of donors were compared, the shared fraction of clonotypes was approximately 5% for naive CD4, 3.5% to 4% for naive CD8, 2% to 2.5% for memory CD4, and approximately 0.4% for memory CD8.

CD8 naive samples were obtained by positive selection for CCR7 among CD45RO-negative cells, yielding a CD45RA+CCR7+ population from which TemRA cells were excluded. The donors were healthy, HIV-negative adults with no recently reported acute infections or vaccinations. All donors were Caucasian adults living in Nashville, Tennessee, USA. Blood was collected by leukapheresis, and PBMCs were isolated by Ficoll-Histopaque density gradient centrifugation and then cryopreserved in liquid nitrogen vapor phase. Analytical flow cytometry was used to check the purity and quantity of every magnetically sorted T cell population. Each sorted fraction had its genomic DNA isolated and then quantified by UV absorbance on a Nanodrop 2000c. About this clone itself: This receptor's antigen is unknown. The input lacks base qualities; no much larger clone sits a single base away.

Using the deep immunoSEQ assay, TCR CDR3 regions were amplified from genomic DNA by multiplex PCR. Extracted genomic DNA from each cell subset was spread evenly across all wells of several immunoSEQ 96-well plates, with each plate serving as a replicate. Each replicate PCR for sorted subsets received approximately 220 ng genomic DNA, equal to tens of thousands of T cell genomes. Purified libraries were measured with a Qubit 3.0 fluorometer, size-checked on a Bioanalyzer 2100, and measured again with the KAPA Library Quantification kit. Every immunoSEQ 96-well plate was sequenced on a separate single-read 150-cycle Illumina NextSeq 550 flow cell. Per the authors' processing: Because the immunoSEQ output included only junctional sequences and no quality scores, the filtering could not be the same as the filtering used for full-length reads. Sequences were annotated with PyIR, a Python wrapper for IgBLAST v1.9, using IMGT germline references to assign V/J genes and CDR3. Any read was removed if the V/J assignment was weak (E-value above 1e-6), the CDR3 was missing, or the read contained stop codons, out-of-frame junctions, or ambiguous translated residues. V3J clonotypes were defined by identical inferred V gene, J gene, and CDR3 amino acid sequence. To compute the percentage overlap between repertoires, the number of shared unique clonotypes was divided by the size of the smaller repertoire. Repertoire richness was assessed with RTK rarefaction, the Chao1 estimator, and Recon v2.1 estimates of unobserved clonotypes. Generation probabilities for all TCRbeta clonotypes obtained by the gDNA method from a handful of donors were computed using OLGA. TCRdb retrieved this table from immuneACCESS and kept in-frame rearrangements only. Not all clones are present; in checked studies, unresolved V genes account for under half, and no reason is known for the remainder. That table furnishes V, J and clone size, whereas the DNA furnished D and trimming. A total of about 1,800,000 clones appear in this sample, around 96% of them only once. The ten top clones hold 0.95% to 1.5% of the sample.

The material sequenced was naive CD8+ T cells sorted from blood. The cell subset or site label of this sample denotes: CD45RA+CCR7+. This TCR derives from a young man in good health.

The bases read TGTGCCAGCAGTTTATCCGGGACAGGGTCTGAGCAGTTCTTC. This translates into CASSLSGTGSEQFF. The sequence links TRBV28 to TRBJ2-1, and 9 junctional nucleotides match TRBD1. CDR1 and CDR2, looked up from the germline V gene, are MDHEN and SYDVKM. Taken from cysteine to phenylalanine, the CDR3 has 14 residues. The CDR3 DNA has 42 bases and is translated from base 1. V is cut back by 1 base and J by 9 bases, with 4 bases in the junction unmatched.